This T cell receptor (beta chain) was sequenced for a study of CXCR3-negative and CXCR3-positive naive CD8 T cells. Overall study findings and caveats: Similarly elevated diversity marked both naive subsets, with memory CD8+ cells showing far lower diversity. For CXCR3-positive naive cells, TRB CDR3s were more hydrophobic than those of CXCR3-negative naive cells.

The CDR3 is 13 amino acids. Germline values: CDR1 MNHEY, CDR2 SMNVEV (reference sequence). Comment on this clonotype: The target antigen is unknown.

Using triplicate sorts, roughly 300,000 cells were collected each time from every CD8+ T cell subset. Each TRB cDNA library was prepared by 5' RACE (with UMI labels). TCRdb re-called the 5' RACE reads and shows each CDR3 protein once, DNA omitted. The specimen's table records tens of thousands of distinct CDR3 sequences. This receptor was taken from a human donor in good health. Some clones in this sample may be carry-over from other donors' samples. The chain recombines TRBV27 with TRBJ2-1; there is no DNA to check the TCRdb D call of TRBD1. The sequenced material came from naive CXCR3- CD8+ T cells from blood. As to subset: CD45RO-CCR7+CD27+CD95- naive CD8+ T cells lacking CXCR3 (TNR3-). CDR3 residues: CASTPGGSDEQFF.